These 18 T cell receptor beta chains were all obtained from the same sample, sequenced in a study of T-cell reconstitution after alpha-beta-depleted transplantation in children. Unique molecular identifiers were used to barcode this TCRbeta library. Each CDR3 protein is one row after TCRdb ran MiXCR on the PCR reads. The sample yields about 180,000 distinct CDR3 sequences, 11% seen once. The sample was PBMCs, taken before TCRalphabeta/CD19-depleted stem cell transplant. These receptors all come from a boy aged 2 to 10 with acute myeloid leukemia, due to receive a stem cell transplant.

This clonotype was recorded at least ten times. V gene TRBV20-1 combines with J gene TRBJ2-1; D is possibly TRBD2 (7 bases). Germline CDR1 DFQATT, CDR2 SNEGSKA (reference sequence). Trimming took 0 bases from V and 4 from J, leaving 16 bases between them. The CDR3 sequence is 16 residues long. The chain's CDR3 is CSARDFRGADYNEQFF. The CDR3 DNA follows: TGCAGTGCTAGAGATTTCCGGGGGGCGGATTACAATGAGCAGTTCTTC.

This clonotype was counted many times. The V call is TRBV2, the J call TRBJ1-5; perhaps TRBD1 as D (5 bases). This CDR3 region has 13 residues. The germline gives CDR1 SNHLY, CDR2 FYNNEI. Trimming left V 3 bases short and J 5 bases short, with 8 bases between. CDR3 amino acids: CASSDGGYQPQHF. The CDR3 region has the DNA TGTGCCAGCAGTGATGGGGGTTATCAGCCCCAGCATTTT.

This clonotype was recorded many times. The chain links TRBV15 to TRBJ2-2; D not certain. In germline, CDR1 is LNHNV, CDR2 YYDKDF (reference sequence). This CDR3 has 15 amino acids. V was pared by 1 base and J by 1 base, with 7 bases between. The CDR3 nucleotides read TGTGCCACCAGCAGAGTAGGTCAGAACACCGGGGAGCTGTTTTTT. Amino acids: CATSRVGQNTGELFF. Full variable domain (remainder filled in from reference TRBV15 and TRBJ2-2): DAMVIQNPRYQVTQFGKPVTLSCSQTLNHNVMYWYQQKSSQAPKLLFHYYDKDFNNEADTPDNFQSRRPNTSFCFLDIRSPGLGDTAMYLCATSRVGQNTGELFFGEGSRLTVL.

This clonotype was detected many times. CDR3 region: CASSDAYSEQYV. For the CDR3, the DNA is TGTGCCAGCAGTGACGCTTATTCCGAGCAGTACGTC. The chain uses TRBV6-2 or TRBV6-3 and TRBJ2-7; D not resolved. This CDR3 has 12 amino acids. V gave up 5 bases and J gave up 6 bases, with 11 bases separating them. Germline CDR1 MNHEY, CDR2 SVGEGT.

The table lists this clonotype with many counts. The CDR3 bases are TGCGCCAGCAGCTTGCCTAGCGACACCGGGGAGCTGTTTTTT. It translates to CASSLPSDTGELFF. The chain couples TRBV5-1 to TRBJ2-2; a weak D match, TRBD2 (6 bases). The CDR3 runs to 14 residues. CDR1 SGHRS and CDR2 YFSETQ come from the germline V gene. Trimming cost V 1 base and J 3 bases, with 7 bases left between them.

There are many counts of this clonotype. The V and J genes are TRBV7-9 and TRBJ2-3, with 7 bases fitting TRBD1. Unmatched junction bases numbered 3, after V lost 4 bases and J lost 2 bases. The germline V gene has CDR1 SEHNR and CDR2 FQNEAQ (reference sequence). The CDR3 totals 14 residues. CDR3 DNA sequence: TGTGCCAGCAGCTCGGGACAGATCACAGATACGCAGTATTTT. It encodes CASSSGQITDTQYF. Using reference TRBV7-9 and TRBJ2-3 for the parts outside the CDR3, the full variable domain is DTGVSQNPRHKITKRGQNVTFRCDPISEHNRLYWYRQTLGQGPEFLTYFQNEAQLEKSRLLSDRFSAERPKGSFSTLEIQRTEQGDSAMYLCASSSGQITDTQYFGPGTRLTVL.

This clonotype was detected many times. The chain couples TRBV16 to TRBJ1-1; the D gene is possibly TRBD1 (5 bases). In germline, CDR1 is KGHSY, CDR2 FQNENV. With 6 bases removed from V and 6 bases from J, the gap between germline ends came to 8 bases. The CDR3 is 11 amino acids. CDR3 sequence: CASRRGAEAFF. For the CDR3, the DNA is TGTGCCAGCAGAAGGGGAGCTGAAGCTTTCTTT.

In the case of this clonotype: It may be a read error: a sequence one base away is much more abundant. CDR3 DNA sequence: TGCAGCGTTTCGAATAGCTACACCTTC. This gives the protein CSVSNSYTF. The chain has TRBV29-1 and TRBJ1-2; D not resolved. From germline, CDR1 is SQVTM and CDR2 ANQGSEA. V was shortened by 5 bases and J by 9 bases, with 7 bases between the two germline ends. The CDR3 is made up of 9 amino acids.

This clonotype was counted at least ten times. CDR3 DNA sequence: TGTGCCAGCAGCCAGGTTAGCGCTTACAATGAGCAGTTCTTC. As protein: CASSQVSAYNEQFF. This chain uses TRBV14 with TRBJ2-1, with D tentatively TRBD2 (5 bases). The CDR3 runs 14 residues. Germline V gene lookup returns CDR1 SGHDN and CDR2 FVKESK. Trimming stripped 3 bases from V and 4 bases from J, with 10 bases between.

The table lists this clonotype with many counts. V gene TRBV5-6 combines with J gene TRBJ2-1, with a weak D call TRBD2 (6 bases). Germline-derived CDR1 and CDR2 are SGHDT and YYEEEE. Trimming removed 3 bases at V and 8 bases at J, with 15 bases between. The CDR3 totals 14 residues. CDR3: CASSWRGFGDEQFF. DNA for the CDR3: TGTGCCAGCAGCTGGAGGGGATTTGGCGATGAGCAGTTCTTC.

There are many counts of this clonotype. CDR3 sequence (DNA): TGTGCCAGCAGCCAAGCTAGCGGGAGCTTTTACAATGAGCAGTTCTTC. Translation: CASSQASGSFYNEQFF. This chain links TRBV3-1 with TRBJ2-1, with 10 bases identical to TRBD2. The CDR3 contains 16 residues. Per germline, CDR1 LGHDT and CDR2 YNNKEL (reference sequence). Trimming took 1 base from V and 4 from J; bases not matched to a gene: 4.

This clonotype was recorded many times. The rearrangement links TRBV4-1 to TRBJ1-4; no firm D call. CDR3 length equals 16 residues. Germline CDR1 MGHRA, CDR2 YSYEKL. V lost 4 bases to trimming and J lost 8 bases, with 20 bases between them. The CDR3 spells CASSRSTGRVGEKLFF. CDR3 coding DNA: TGCGCCAGCAGCCGAAGTACGGGTCGGGTAGGGGAAAAACTGTTTTTT.

This chain connects TRBV20-1 to TRBJ2-6; no clear D. In germline, CDR1 is DFQATT, CDR2 SNEGSKA (reference sequence). The V gene lost 3 bases and the J gene lost 7 bases, with 13 bases spanning the gap. This CDR3 has 14 amino acids. The CDR3 nucleotides are TGCAGTGCTAGGTGGGGTGTAGGTGCCAACGTCCTGACTTTC. Translated: CSARWGVGANVLTF.

This clonotype was counted at least ten times. The chain carries TRBV20-1 and TRBJ1-5, with 8 bases fitting TRBD1. Germline V lookup: CDR1 DFQATT, CDR2 SNEGSKA (reference sequence). The CDR3 covers 15 residues. The V gene end was trimmed by 5 bases and the J gene end by 2 bases; junction bases not matched to a gene: 8. CDR3 coding DNA: TGCAGTGCTGGTCAGGGGGCGCAGGGCAATCAGCCCCAGCATTTT. Translating gives CSAGQGAQGNQPQHF.

The sample holds many counts of this clonotype. This rearrangement joins TRBV7-6 to TRBJ2-6; maybe TRBD1 (6 bases). V lost 0 bases to trimming and J lost 4 bases, with 16 bases between them. Germline CDR1 and CDR2: SGHVS and FNYEAQ. The CDR3 extends over 18 amino acids. The DNA for the CDR3 is TGTGCCAGCAGCTTAGCTGGCCAGGGGCGACGAGGGGCCAACGTCCTGACTTTC. Translating gives CASSLAGQGRRGANVLTF.

In this sample, this clonotype turned up a few times. The CDR3 region has the DNA TGTGCCATGAGCCCCGGGGTCCCCCCAGGCTACACCTTC. This gives the protein CAMSPGVPPGYTF. The genes are TRBV7-9 and TRBJ1-2; D is ambiguous. The V end lost 10 bases, the J end lost 8 bases, and 20 bases lay between the germline ends. CDR3 length: 13 amino acids. Per the germline V gene, CDR1 is SEHNR and CDR2 is FQNEAQ (reference sequence).

Concerning this clonotype itself: A much larger clone lies a single base off, so this may be a read error. This chain uses TRBV20-1 with TRBJ2-3; 8 bases map to TRBD2. The CDR3 has 16 amino acids. With V trimmed by 5 bases and J by 3 bases, 13 bases remained unmatched. Germline CDR1 and CDR2: DFQATT and SNEGSKA (reference sequence). Written as DNA, the CDR3 is TGCAGTGCTCCGAACCCGGGGGGGCCGTTGACAGATACGCAGTATTTT. Translating gives CSAPNPGGPLTDTQYF.

This clonotype was counted at least ten times. The rearrangement links TRBV12-3 or TRBV12-4 to TRBJ2-7; the D is unclear. The CDR3 covers 13 residues. Trimming shortened V by 4 bases and J by 5 bases, and 12 bases separated the two germline ends. The DNA of the CDR3 is TGTGCCAGCAGTTCCACGTTAACGAACGAGCAGTACGTC. This encodes CASSSTLTNEQYV.